The rows below give T cell receptor beta chains drawn from one sample of a study of T cell changes during pregnancy in multiple sclerosis. The method was immunoSEQ multiplex PCR; TCRdb's version includes in-frame clones alone and lacks a portion of them. The data show 45,000 or so clones, more than 85% seen once. The sequenced sample was CD8+ T cells from peripheral blood mononuclear cells, obtained in the second trimester of pregnancy. These receptors were taken from a female donor with multiple sclerosis, enrolled in a pregnancy study. Each CDR3 is given with its conserved first and last residue. Each record gives: CDR3 DNA, CDR3 protein, J gene, CDR3 length, clone size, V gene, D gene. A D gene is named only where the DNA matches it firmly. Some rows have no size entry. The others give once, few or many, or a class for an expanded clone.

DNA: TGTGCCAGCGCGAGAGGGACAGAGGACACCGGGGAGCTGTTTTTT; CDR3: CASARGTEDTGELFF; J: TRBJ2-2; length: 15; size: NA; V: TRBV6-4; D: TRBD1
DNA: TGTGCCAGCAGCTCCGAGGGCACAGATACGCAGTATTTT; CDR3: CASSSEGTDTQYF; J: TRBJ2-3; length: 13; size: NA; V: TRBV7-3; D: NA
DNA: TGTGCCAGCAGCGCCGGGACAGGGGGTTGGAATGAGCAGTTCTTC; CDR3: CASSAGTGGWNEQFF; J: TRBJ2-1; length: 15; size: NA; V: TRBV2; D: TRBD1
DNA: TGTGCCAGCAGCCTCAGGGGCGGCAATCAGCCCCAGCATTTT; CDR3: CASSLRGGNQPQHF; J: TRBJ1-5; length: 14; size: few; V: TRBV7-6; D: NA
DNA: TGTGCCAGCAGACTAGGGCCTCAGTCGTGGTCAGCTGAAGCTTTCTTT; CDR3: CASRLGPQSWSAEAFF; J: TRBJ1-1; length: 16; size: NA; V: TRBV7-9; D: NA
DNA: TGCGCCACCCGAGGGACTGGAAACACCATATATTTT; CDR3: CATRGTGNTIYF; J: TRBJ1-3; length: 12; size: NA; V: TRBV4-1; D: NA
DNA: TGCGCCAGCAGCCAAGTAGGAGGGTATGTGTTTTTT; CDR3: CASSQVGGYVFF; J: TRBJ1-4; length: 12; size: NA; V: TRBV4-1; D: NA
DNA: TGCGCCAGCAGTGAGGCCATAGACAGGGGCCCCTACAATGAGCAGTTCTTC; CDR3: CASSEAIDRGPYNEQFF; J: TRBJ2-1; length: 17; size: NA; V: TRBV10-2; D: TRBD1
DNA: TGTGCCAGCAGCTCCCAATTCGTCCTCTTGAGCTATGGCTACACCTTC; CDR3: CASSSQFVLLSYGYTF; J: TRBJ1-2; length: 16; size: NA; V: TRBV5-6; D: NA
DNA: TGTGCCAGCAGCGTAGATTGGACTAGCGGGGGGGAAGAGCAGTACTTC; CDR3: CASSVDWTSGGEEQYF; J: TRBJ2-7; length: 16; size: NA; V: TRBV9; D: TRBD2
DNA: TGTGCCAGCCTTGCTTTAACAGGGAGCTCCTATAATTCACCCCTCCACTTT; CDR3: CASLALTGSSYNSPLHF; J: TRBJ1-6; length: 17; size: NA; V: TRBV27; D: NA
DNA: TGTGCCAGCAGTGACGAGGAGATCTATGGCTACACCTTC; CDR3: CASSDEEIYGYTF; J: TRBJ1-2; length: 13; size: NA; V: TRBV2; D: NA
DNA: TGTGCCAGCAGCTTACGGGGGGTGGATGGCTACACCTTC; CDR3: CASSLRGVDGYTF; J: TRBJ1-2; length: 13; size: NA; V: TRBV7-2; D: NA
DNA: TGCGCCAGCAGCCAAGATCTATGGCAGGGGTCTGAAAAACTGTTTTTT; CDR3: CASSQDLWQGSEKLFF; J: TRBJ1-4; length: 16; size: NA; V: TRBV4-1; D: NA
DNA: TGTGCCAGCAGCGAGTACGGACTGACCGCCGGCAATTCACCCCTCCACTTT; CDR3: CASSEYGLTAGNSPLHF; J: TRBJ1-6; length: 17; size: NA; V: TRBV28; D: NA
DNA: TGTGCCAGCAGCTTGCAACCCCCGGGACTGGGAACTGAAGCTTTCTTT; CDR3: CASSLQPPGLGTEAFF; J: TRBJ1-1; length: 16; size: once; V: TRBV5-6; D: NA
DNA: TGTGCCAGCAGCGTAGATGGGACACTCAACGACGGTCGTTCACCCCTCCACTTT; CDR3: CASSVDGTLNDGRSPLHF; J: TRBJ1-6; length: 18; size: NA; V: TRBV9; D: NA
DNA: TGCGCCAGCAGCCAAGTGACAGGTGACGAAACTGAAGCTTTCTTT; CDR3: CASSQVTGDETEAFF; J: TRBJ1-1; length: 15; size: NA; V: TRBV4-3; D: NA
DNA: TGTGCCAGCAGCCCAGATTGGGCAAAAGCCGGGGAGCTGTTTTTT; CDR3: CASSPDWAKAGELFF; J: TRBJ2-2; length: 15; size: NA; V: TRBV9; D: NA
DNA: TGTGCCAGCAGCGCTCGGGACAGGTATTCTCCCTCTCCATTC; CDR3: CASSARDRYSPSPF; J: TRBJ1-2; length: 14; size: NA; V: TRBV9; D: TRBD1
DNA: TGTGCCAGCACCGTGCTAGCGGGGATCGCAGATACGCAGTATTTT; CDR3: CASTVLAGIADTQYF; J: TRBJ2-3; length: 15; size: NA; V: TRBV9; D: TRBD2
DNA: TGTGCCAGCAGCTTGCCTGAGACAGGGGGCCCGAGCGGGGAGCTGTTTTTT; CDR3: CASSLPETGGPSGELFF; J: TRBJ2-2; length: 17; size: NA; V: TRBV5-5; D: TRBD1
DNA: TGTGCCAGCAGCCTCGGCGGATCGGCTTTCTTT; CDR3: CASSLGGSAFF; J: TRBJ1-1; length: 11; size: NA; V: TRBV5-4; D: NA
DNA: TGTGCCAGCTCACCACCGGGGTCCGGCAGGGGAGACACTGAAGCTTTCTTT; CDR3: CASSPPGSGRGDTEAFF; J: TRBJ1-1; length: 17; size: NA; V: TRBV18; D: NA